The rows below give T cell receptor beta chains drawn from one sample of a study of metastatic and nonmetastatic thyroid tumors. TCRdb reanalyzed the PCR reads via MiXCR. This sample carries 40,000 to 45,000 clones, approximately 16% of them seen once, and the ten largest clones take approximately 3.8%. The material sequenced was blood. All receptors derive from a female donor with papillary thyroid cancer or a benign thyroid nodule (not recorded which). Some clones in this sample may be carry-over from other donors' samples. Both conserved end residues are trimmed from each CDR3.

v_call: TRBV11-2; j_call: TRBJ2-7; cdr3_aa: ASSPGTGQY
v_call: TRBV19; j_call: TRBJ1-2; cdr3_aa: ASSHPEAGAGYGYT
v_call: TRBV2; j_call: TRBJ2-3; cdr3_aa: ASRLDRGISTDTQY
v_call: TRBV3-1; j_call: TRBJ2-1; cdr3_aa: ASSPLRPGQGYNEQF
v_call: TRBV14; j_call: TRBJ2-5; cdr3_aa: ASSHRTSGRGGGETQY
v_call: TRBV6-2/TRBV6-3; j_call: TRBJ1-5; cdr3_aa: ASSYGSQGTQH
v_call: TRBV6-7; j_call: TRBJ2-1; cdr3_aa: ASSYPLGERDNEQF
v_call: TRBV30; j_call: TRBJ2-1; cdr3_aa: AWNLRNSYNEQF
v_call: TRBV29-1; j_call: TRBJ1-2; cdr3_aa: SVGDNNPLANYGYT
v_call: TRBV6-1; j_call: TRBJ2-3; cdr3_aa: ASRRQGGGTDTQY
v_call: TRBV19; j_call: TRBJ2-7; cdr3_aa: ASSEGYEQY
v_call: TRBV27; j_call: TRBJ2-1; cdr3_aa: ASRTDGTEGYNEQF
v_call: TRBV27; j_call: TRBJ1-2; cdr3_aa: ASSLSGTIFYGYT
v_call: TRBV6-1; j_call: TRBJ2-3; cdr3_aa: ASSVQGAGTDTQY
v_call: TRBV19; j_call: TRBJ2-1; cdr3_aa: ASGTENEQF